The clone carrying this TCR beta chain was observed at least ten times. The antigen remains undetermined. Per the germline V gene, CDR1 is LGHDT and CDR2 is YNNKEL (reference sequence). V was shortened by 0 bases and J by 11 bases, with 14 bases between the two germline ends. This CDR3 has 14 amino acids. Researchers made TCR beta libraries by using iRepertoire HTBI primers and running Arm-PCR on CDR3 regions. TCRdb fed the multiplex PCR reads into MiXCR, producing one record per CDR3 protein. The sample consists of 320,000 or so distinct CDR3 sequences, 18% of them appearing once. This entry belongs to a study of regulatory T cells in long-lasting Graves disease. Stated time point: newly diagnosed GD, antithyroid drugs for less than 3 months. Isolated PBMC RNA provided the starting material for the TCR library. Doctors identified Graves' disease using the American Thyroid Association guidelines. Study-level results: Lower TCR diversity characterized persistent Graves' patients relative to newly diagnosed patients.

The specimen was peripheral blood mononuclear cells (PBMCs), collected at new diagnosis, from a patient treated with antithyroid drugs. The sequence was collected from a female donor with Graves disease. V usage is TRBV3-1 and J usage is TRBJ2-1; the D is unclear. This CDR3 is CASSQDRADLKQFF. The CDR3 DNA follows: TGTGCCAGCAGCCAAGATAGGGCAGACCTAAAGCAGTTCTTC.